This TCR beta chain was sequenced during a study of blood T cells in healthy people across ages. The authors ran a second PCR of about 6 to 11 cycles using a sample-barcoded 5' primer and a J-beta primer mix. Tagging of each cDNA molecule was performed by a template-switch adaptor with 12 random nucleotides. Each CDR3 protein is one row after TCRdb ran MiXCR on the 5' RACE reads. The sample records approximately 2,000,000 distinct CDR3 sequences, 39% being singletons. Each donor was a healthy Caucasian individual from Russia, aged roughly 6 to 90. It was 8 to 10 milliliters of peripheral blood that were drawn from each donor. General observations from the study: Diversity estimates from one million T cells were considered underestimates.

CDR3 length equals 14 residues. Trimming took 5 bases from V and 4 from J, leaving 15 bases between them. Per the germline V gene, CDR1 is SGHRS and CDR2 is YFSETQ. Concerning this clonotype itself: Its antigen remains unidentified.

The V gene is TRBV5-1, the J gene TRBJ1-1; D perhaps matches TRBD1 (5 bases). The clonotype originates from a human donor in good health. The sequencing sample was made of blood. The CDR3 protein is CASSSEPQVTEAFF. The DNA of the CDR3 is TGCGCCAGCAGTTCGGAACCACAGGTCACTGAAGCTTTCTTT. Supplemented by reference TRBV5-1 and TRBJ1-1, the full variable domain reads KAGVTQTPRYLIKTRGQQVTLSCSPISGHRSVSWYQQTPGQGLQFLFEYFSETQRNKGNFPGRFSGRQFSNSRSEMNVSTLELGDSALYLCASSSEPQVTEAFFGQGTRLTVV.